These 26 T cell receptor beta chains originate from one sample sequenced in a study of cytomegalovirus exposure and HLA in healthy donors. Assay used: immunoSEQ multiplex PCR; TCRdb lists only in-frame clones, some missing. The sample lists over 80,000 clones; roughly 85% were seen once. The sequenced sample consisted of PBMCs. These receptors all come from a man between 18 and 35 years old in good health and CMV-seropositive.

The chain links TRBV9 to TRBJ1-5; 9 bases map to TRBD1. The ends lost 4 bases at V and 4 bases at J; junction bases unmatched: 6. Germline V CDR1 and CDR2: SGDLS, YYNGEE. There are 15 residues in the CDR3. The chain's CDR3 is CASSYGQGLNQPQHF. CDR3 in DNA: TGTGCCAGCAGCTACGGACAGGGGCTAAATCAGCCCCAGCATTTT.

The rearrangement joins TRBV7-8 to TRBJ2-7; tentative D call: TRBD1 (5 bases). The CDR3 is 16 amino acids. CDR1 and CDR2 (germline): SGHVS, FQNEAQ. Trimming took 3 bases from V and 0 from J, leaving 15 bases between them. In nucleotides, the CDR3 is TGTGCCAGCAGCTTTCATCAGGGTATTGGCTCCTACGAGCAGTACTTC. This sequence encodes CASSFHQGIGSYEQYF.

V is TRBV28 and J is TRBJ2-1; 7 nucleotides line up with TRBD2. V was pared by 5 bases and J by 8 bases, with 6 bases of the junction left unmatched. CDR3 length: 13 residues. Germline values: CDR1 MDHEN, CDR2 SYDVKM. In DNA, the CDR3 is TGTGCCAGCAGTGCGACTAGCTTCGATGAGCAGTTCTTC. This gives the protein CASSATSFDEQFF. Using reference TRBV28 and TRBJ2-1 for the parts outside the CDR3, the full variable domain is DVKVTQSSRYLVKRTGEKVFLECVQDMDHENMFWYRQDPGLGLRLIYFSYDVKMKEKGDIPEGYSVSREKKERFSLILESASTNQTSMYLCASSATSFDEQFFGPGTRLTVL.

This sequence joins TRBV19 and TRBJ2-7; 14 bases match TRBD2. Germline CDR1 reads LNHDA; CDR2 reads SQIVND (reference sequence). Losses at the gene ends were 4 bases for V and 2 bases for J; bases not matched to a gene: 4. This CDR3 contains 16 residues. CDR3 bases: TGTGCCAGTAGTACCGGGACTAGCGGGAGCCCCTACGAGCAGTACTTC. As protein: CASSTGTSGSPYEQYF.

Details on this clone: The junction and the germline gene differ at one end; a read error may be behind it. The chain combines TRBV5-1 with TRBJ2-1; 9 bases match TRBD1. Germline CDR1 SGHRS, CDR2 YFSETQ. The CDR3 spans 16 residues. CDR3 loop: CASSLQGAREFNKQFF. DNA for the CDR3: TGCGCCAGCAGCCTACAGGGGGCGCGTGAATTCAATAAGCAGTTCTTC.

This chain uses TRBV19 with TRBJ1-5; D remains unclear. This CDR3 region has 14 residues. Germline V gives CDR1 LNHDA, CDR2 SQIVND (reference sequence). V was cut by 3 bases and J by 4 bases, with 10 bases left in between. CDR3 in amino acids: CASSIEAENQPQHF. The DNA for the CDR3 is TGTGCCAGTAGTATCGAAGCGGAGAATCAGCCCCAGCATTTT.

This chain uses TRBV10-1 with TRBJ2-5; the match to TRBD2 covers 8 bases. J was trimmed by 0 bases and V by 0 bases; bases with no gene match: 6. The CDR3 has 17 amino acids. CDR1 and CDR2 (germline): WNHNN, SYGVQD (reference sequence). The CDR3 coding sequence is TGCGCCAGCAGTGAGTCAAGGGCTAGCGGGTACCAAGAGACCCAGTACTTC. This gives the protein CASSESRASGYQETQYF.

The chain employs TRBV7-8 and TRBJ1-4; the D gene is possibly TRBD1 (6 bases). Germline V gives CDR1 SGHVS, CDR2 FQNEAQ. The CDR3 length is 19 residues. The V gene lost 5 bases and the J gene lost 4 bases, with 26 bases spanning the gap. In DNA form, the CDR3 reads TGTGCCAGCAGCCGTCGTGCTGTAAATACAGGGACCTATAATGAAAAACTGTTTTTT. It is translated as CASSRRAVNTGTYNEKLFF.

The chain combines TRBV28 with TRBJ2-1, with TRBD1 matching 9 bases. In germline, CDR1 is MDHEN, CDR2 SYDVKM. The CDR3 length is 13 residues. Trimming at V came to 5 bases and at J to 9 bases, leaving 5 bases not matched to a gene. The CDR3 is CASSPGTGFEQFF. Written as DNA, the CDR3 is TGTGCCAGCAGTCCGGGGACAGGGTTTGAGCAGTTCTTC. The complete variable domain, with remaining parts taken from reference TRBV28 and TRBJ2-1, reads DVKVTQSSRYLVKRTGEKVFLECVQDMDHENMFWYRQDPGLGLRLIYFSYDVKMKEKGDIPEGYSVSREKKERFSLILESASTNQTSMYLCASSPGTGFEQFFGPGTRLTVL.

The V gene is TRBV11-2, the J gene TRBJ2-7; TRBD2 matches 11 bases. Germline V lookup: CDR1 SGHAT, CDR2 FQNNGV. V shed 6 bases, J shed 5 bases, and the junction held 6 bases outside the gene matches. The CDR3 length is 14 residues. CDR3 protein: CASSPSGGPHEQYF. CDR3 coding DNA: TGTGCCAGCAGTCCTAGCGGGGGGCCACACGAGCAGTACTTC.

This clone was detected only once. The chain recombines TRBV18 with TRBJ1-1; the D gene is possibly TRBD1 (6 bases). Germline V gene lookup returns CDR1 KGHSH and CDR2 LQKENI. CDR3 length: 14 residues. Trimming removed 6 bases from V and 2 bases from J, with 13 bases in between. For the CDR3, the DNA is TGTGCCAGCTCTCAAGGACAGATTAACACTGAAGCTTTCTTT. Protein product: CASSQGQINTEAFF. Filled out from reference TRBV18 and TRBJ1-1, the complete variable domain reads NAGVMQNPRHLVRRRGQEARLRCSPMKGHSHVYWYRQLPEEGLKFMVYLQKENIIDESGMPKERFSAEFPKEGPSILRIQQVVRGDSAAYFCASSQGQINTEAFFGQGTRLTVV.

The rearrangement uses TRBV2 and TRBJ2-2, with D possibly TRBD2 on 8 matching bases. There are 16 residues in the CDR3. CDR1 is SNHLY, CDR2 FYNNEI, per germline. With 6 bases removed from V and 6 bases from J, the gap between germline ends came to 20 bases. The CDR3 loop is CASSREGANYAGELFF. CDR3 DNA sequence: TGTGCCAGCAGCCGGGAGGGGGCGAATTACGCCGGGGAGCTGTTTTTT.

The V and J genes are TRBV5-4 and TRBJ2-1; TRBD2 matches 11 bases. Germline V gene sequence: CDR1 SGHNT, CDR2 YYREEE (reference sequence). V shed 4 bases, J shed 5 bases, and the junction held 8 bases outside the gene matches. This CDR3 comprises 16 residues. CDR3 sequence (DNA): TGTGCCAGCAGCCGACTAGCGGGATCCTACGACAATGAGCAGTTCTTC. This encodes CASSRLAGSYDNEQFF.

The chain employs TRBV4-1 and TRBJ2-7, with a tentative D call TRBD2 (5 bases). The germline gives CDR1 MGHRA, CDR2 YSYEKL. The ends were cut back, 0 bases at V and 3 bases at J, with 9 bases in the middle. The length of the CDR3 is 14 residues. The CDR3 DNA reads as TGCGCCAGCAGCCAAGAAAGAGGGCTCTACGAGCAGTACGTC. Residues: CASSQERGLYEQYV.

Here the CDR3 reads CASSTGQPNQPQHF. The CDR3 DNA reads TGTGCCAGCAGTACTGGACAGCCGAATCAGCCCCAGCATTTT. The chain links TRBV6-5 to TRBJ1-5; TRBD1 might be the D (6 bases). The CDR3 totals 14 residues. V was shortened by 5 bases and J by 4 bases, with 12 bases between the two germline ends. Per the germline V gene, CDR1 is MNHEY and CDR2 is SVGAGI.

The CDR3 loop reads CASPPGYHEQYF. Written as DNA, the CDR3 is TGTGCCAGCCCCCCAGGGTACCACGAGCAGTACTTC. The chain joins TRBV6-5 to TRBJ2-7, with D possibly matching TRBD1 (5 bases). CDR1 MNHEY and CDR2 SVGAGI come from the germline V gene. The CDR3 runs to 12 residues. The germline V and J ends were trimmed by 8 bases and 5 bases, with 13 bases remaining between them.

The chain combines TRBV5-1 with TRBJ2-5; 9 bases line up with TRBD1. Germline CDR1 and CDR2: SGHRS and YFSETQ. With 4 bases clipped from V and 5 bases from J, the junction kept 9 bases outside the gene matches. CDR3 length: 15 residues. CDR3 loop: CASSPGQGRWETQYF. In DNA, the CDR3 is TGCGCCAGCAGCCCTGGACAGGGGCGGTGGGAGACCCAGTACTTC.

This clone has just a few counts. The gene calls are TRBV30 and TRBJ1-5, with 9 bases that match TRBD1. V trimming: 2 bases; J trimming: 4 bases; junction bases outside the gene matches: 6. CDR1 and CDR2 from the germline V gene are GTSNPN and SVGIG (reference sequence). The CDR3 has 15 amino acids. The CDR3 DNA follows: TGTGCCTGGAGTATGGGACAGGGCGATAATCAGCCCCAGCATTTT. Translated, it gives CAWSMGQGDNQPQHF.

V and J are TRBV10-2 and TRBJ2-1, with D perhaps TRBD2 (6 bases). The CDR3 has 13 amino acids. V lost 6 bases to trimming and J lost 10 bases, with 16 bases between them. Germline CDR1 is WSHSY and CDR2 is SAAADI. The chain's CDR3 is CASRGGGWGEQFF. The CDR3 coding sequence is TGCGCCAGCAGGGGGGGTGGATGGGGAGAGCAGTTCTTC.

The V and J genes are TRBV7-2 and TRBJ1-1; 7 bases align to TRBD1. This CDR3 has 13 amino acids. From germline, CDR1 is SGHTA and CDR2 FQGNSA. V was pared by 4 bases and J by 3 bases, with 2 bases of the junction left unmatched. CDR3 nucleotide sequence: TGTGCCAGCAGCTCGCAGGGGGACACTGAAGCTTTCTTT. It encodes CASSSQGDTEAFF.

V is TRBV6-5 and J is TRBJ2-3, with TRBD2 matching over 12 bases. The V gene end was trimmed by 5 bases and the J gene end by 4 bases; junction bases not matched to a gene: 4. The CDR3 runs 15 residues. Germline-derived CDR1 and CDR2 are MNHEY and SVGAGI. The CDR3 region is CASSRLAGAADTQYF. CDR3 nucleotide sequence: TGTGCCAGCAGTCGACTAGCGGGAGCCGCAGATACGCAGTATTTT.

This clone was recorded once. This sequence joins TRBV5-1 and TRBJ2-3; D is uncertain. This CDR3 is built from 15 residues. CDR1 is SGHRS and CDR2 is YFSETQ in the germline V gene. V gave up 0 bases and J gave up 3 bases, with 11 bases separating them. The CDR3 nucleotides read TGCGCCAGCAGCTTGGTCCCCCAGAAGACAGATACGCAGTATTTT. Translation: CASSLVPQKTDTQYF.

The chain couples TRBV28 to TRBJ2-7; D not resolved. Germline-derived CDR1 and CDR2 are MDHEN and SYDVKM. V dropped 3 bases and J dropped 3 bases, with 9 bases sitting between them. This CDR3 has 13 residues. The CDR3 region has the DNA TGTGCCAGCAGTTTGGCAGGATACTACGAGCAGTACTTC. Its protein is CASSLAGYYEQYF.

The rearrangement joins TRBV7-8 to TRBJ1-5; the match to TRBD1 covers 12 bases. V was pared by 5 bases and J by 5 bases, with 4 bases of the junction left unmatched. Germline CDR1 reads SGHVS; CDR2 reads FQNEAQ. This CDR3 has 15 amino acids. CDR3 amino acids: CASSTGQGADQPQHF. Here the CDR3 DNA reads TGTGCCAGCAGCACGGGACAGGGGGCAGATCAGCCCCAGCATTTT.

This clone was observed a few times. The chain recombines TRBV9 with TRBJ1-5; TRBD1 agrees at 7 bases. Per germline, CDR1 SGDLS and CDR2 YYNGEE. The CDR3 loop spans 13 amino acids. Trimming cost V 3 bases and J 5 bases; bases outside gene matches: 2. DNA for the CDR3: TGTGCCAGCAGCGAAACAGGGGATCAGCCCCAGCATTTT. The encoded protein is CASSETGDQPQHF.

The V gene is TRBV30, the J gene TRBJ2-1, with 7 bases matching TRBD2. Germline V gene sequence: CDR1 GTSNPN, CDR2 SVGIG (reference sequence). This CDR3 has 11 amino acids. In nucleotides, the CDR3 is TGTGCGAGCGGGAACTACAATGAGCAGTTCTTC. The encoded protein is CASGNYNEQFF.